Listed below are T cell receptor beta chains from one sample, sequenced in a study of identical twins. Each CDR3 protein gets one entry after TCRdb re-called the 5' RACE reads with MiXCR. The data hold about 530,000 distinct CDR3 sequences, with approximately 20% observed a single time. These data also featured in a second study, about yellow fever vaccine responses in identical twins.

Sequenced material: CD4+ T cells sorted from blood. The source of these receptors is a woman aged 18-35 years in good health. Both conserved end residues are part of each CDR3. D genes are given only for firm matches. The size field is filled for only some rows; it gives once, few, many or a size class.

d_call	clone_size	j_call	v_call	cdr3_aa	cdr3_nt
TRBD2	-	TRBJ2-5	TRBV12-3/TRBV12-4	CASSFGTSGRLDETQYF	TGTGCCAGCAGTTTCGGGACTAGCGGGAGGTTGGATGAGACCCAGTACTTC
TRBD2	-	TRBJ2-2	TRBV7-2	CASSLARSGGLTGELFF	TGTGCCAGCAGCTTAGCGAGGTCGGGGGGGTTGACCGGGGAGCTGTTTTTT
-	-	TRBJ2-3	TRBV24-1	CATSDVPSAHTDTQYF	TGTGCCACCAGTGATGTTCCCTCGGCCCACACAGATACGCAGTATTTT
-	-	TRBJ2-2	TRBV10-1	CASSEGHRAANTGELFF	TGCGCCAGCAGTGAGGGGCACAGGGCCGCGAACACCGGGGAGCTGTTTTTT
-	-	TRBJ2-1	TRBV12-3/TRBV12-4	CASTSPQDSYNEQFF	TGTGCCAGCACCAGTCCGCAAGACTCCTACAATGAGCAGTTCTTC
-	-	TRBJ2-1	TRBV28	CASTGNYNEQFF	TGTGCCAGCACGGGCAACTACAATGAGCAGTTCTTC
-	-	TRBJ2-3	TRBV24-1	CATSDFGDTQYF	TGTGCCACCAGTGATTTCGGGGATACGCAGTATTTT
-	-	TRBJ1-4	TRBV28	CASSFPAEPTNEKLFF	TGTGCCAGCAGTTTCCCCGCGGAGCCAACTAATGAAAAACTGTTTTTT
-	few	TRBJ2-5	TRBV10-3	CAISESIAANQETQYF	TGTGCCATCAGTGAGTCTATAGCAGCGAACCAAGAGACCCAGTACTTC
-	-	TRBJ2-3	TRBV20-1	CSARSQVQWTDTQYF	TGCAGTGCTAGATCACAGGTTCAATGGACAGATACGCAGTATTTT
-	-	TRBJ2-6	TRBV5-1	CASTHAAGSSGANVLTF	TGCGCTAGCACGCATGCGGCAGGGTCCTCTGGGGCCAACGTCCTGACTTTC
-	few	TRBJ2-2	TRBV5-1	CASSIRQAVNTGELFF	TGCGCCAGCAGCATAAGACAGGCCGTCAACACCGGGGAGCTGTTTTTT
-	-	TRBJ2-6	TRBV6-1	CASRRPGANVLTF	TGTGCCAGCCGCCGCCCAGGGGCCAACGTCCTGACTTTC
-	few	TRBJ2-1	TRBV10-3	CAISHPERANEQFF	TGTGCCATCAGTCATCCCGAGCGGGCCAATGAGCAGTTCTTC
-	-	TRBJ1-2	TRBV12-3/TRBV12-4	CASTDSRFYGYTF	TGTGCCAGCACCGACTCGAGGTTCTATGGCTACACCTTC
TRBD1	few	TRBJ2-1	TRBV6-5	CASSYRGQGHNEQFF	TGTGCCAGCAGTTACCGGGGACAGGGACACAATGAGCAGTTCTTC
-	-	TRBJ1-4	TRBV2	CASRVFDEKLFF	TGTGCCAGCAGGGTTTTCGATGAAAAACTGTTTTTT
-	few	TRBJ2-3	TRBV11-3	CASSLGGYHDTQYF	TGTGCCAGCAGCTTAGGAGGGTATCACGATACGCAGTATTTT
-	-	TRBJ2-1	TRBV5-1	CASSLMRGPEIDEQFF	TGCGCCAGCAGCTTGATGCGGGGGCCGGAGATCGATGAGCAGTTCTTC
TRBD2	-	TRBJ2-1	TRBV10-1	CASNPGLAGGGRLFF	TGCGCCAGCAACCCGGGCCTAGCGGGAGGTGGGAGGCTGTTCTTC
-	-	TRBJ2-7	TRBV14	CASSQKSEQYF	TGTGCCAGCAGCCAAAAGTCCGAGCAGTACTTC
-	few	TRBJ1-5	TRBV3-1	CASSHSGVKGNQPQHF	TGTGCCAGCAGCCACTCAGGGGTGAAGGGCAATCAGCCCCAGCATTTT
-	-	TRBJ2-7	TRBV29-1	CSVLKTGSYEQYF	TGCAGCGTGCTTAAGACGGGCTCCTACGAGCAGTACTTC
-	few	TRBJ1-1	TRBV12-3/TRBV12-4	CASSFHRIAEAFF	TGTGCCAGCAGTTTTCATAGAATAGCTGAAGCTTTCTTT
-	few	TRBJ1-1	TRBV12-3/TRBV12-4	CASSSQRTANTEAFF	TGTGCCAGCAGTTCTCAGCGGACGGCGAACACTGAAGCTTTCTTT
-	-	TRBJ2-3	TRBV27	CASRAQTSTDTQYF	TGTGCCAGCAGAGCACAAACTAGCACAGATACGCAGTATTTT
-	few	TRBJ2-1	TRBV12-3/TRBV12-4	CASSLSGKDTMKQFF	TGTGCCAGCAGTTTGAGCGGCAAGGATACAATGAAGCAGTTCTTC
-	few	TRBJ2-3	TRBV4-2	CASSQDGPQDTQYF	TGTGCCAGCAGCCAAGATGGCCCGCAGGATACGCAGTATTTT
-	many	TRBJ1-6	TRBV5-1	CASSLAANSPLHF	TGCGCCAGCAGCTTGGCCGCTAATTCACCCCTCCACTTT
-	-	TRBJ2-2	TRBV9	CASNVASGELFF	TGTGCCAGCAACGTAGCCTCCGGGGAGCTGTTTTTT
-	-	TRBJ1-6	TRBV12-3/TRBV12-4	CASSLALRDNSPLHF	TGTGCCAGCAGTTTAGCGCTTAGAGATAATTCACCCCTCCACTTT
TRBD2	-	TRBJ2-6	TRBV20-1	CSAQGGLAGGRSGANVLTF	TGCAGTGCCCAGGGGGGACTAGCGGGGGGGCGGTCTGGGGCCAACGTCCTGACTTTC
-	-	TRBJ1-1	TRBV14	CASSRGSSHGAFF	TGTGCCAGCAGCCGAGGGTCATCTCACGGAGCTTTCTTT
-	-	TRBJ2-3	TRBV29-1	CSVAFRGTLDTQYF	TGCAGCGTCGCATTCAGGGGAACCTTGGATACGCAGTATTTT
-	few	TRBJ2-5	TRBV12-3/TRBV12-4	CASTPWAANQETQYF	TGTGCCAGCACCCCTTGGGCAGCGAACCAAGAGACCCAGTACTTC
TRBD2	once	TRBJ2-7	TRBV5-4	CASSFRTSGRLGGTEQYF	TGTGCCAGCAGCTTCCGGACTAGCGGGAGACTCGGGGGAACCGAGCAGTACTTC
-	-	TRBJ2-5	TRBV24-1	CATAEGETQYF	TGTGCCACTGCAGAGGGGGAGACCCAGTACTTC
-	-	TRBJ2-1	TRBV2	CASSIGLYNEHFF	TGTGCCAGCAGCATTGGACTTTATAATGAGCACTTCTTC
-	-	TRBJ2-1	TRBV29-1	CSVESPPRNEQFF	TGCAGCGTTGAAAGCCCCCCTCGCAATGAGCAGTTCTTC
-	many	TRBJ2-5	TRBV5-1	CASSSGDGETQYF	TGCGCCAGCAGCTCGGGTGACGGGGAGACCCAGTACTTC
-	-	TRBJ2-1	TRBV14	CASSQDRGQVCQGIDNEQFF	TGTGCCAGCAGCCAAGATCGTGGGCAGGTCTGTCAGGGCATCGACAATGAGCAGTTCTTC
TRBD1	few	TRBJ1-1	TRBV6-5	CASSYAPGQGIGNTEAFF	TGTGCCAGCAGTTACGCACCGGGACAGGGGATAGGGAACACTGAAGCTTTCTTT
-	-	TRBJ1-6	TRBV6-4	CASSDGLHNSPLHF	TGTGCCAGCAGTGACGGCCTCCATAATTCACCCCTCCACTTT
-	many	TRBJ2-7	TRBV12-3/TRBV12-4	CASSFHYEQYF	TGTGCCAGCAGTTTCCACTACGAGCAGTACTTC
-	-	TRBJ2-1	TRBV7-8	CASSSGVGQFF	TGTGCCAGCAGCTCGGGAGTTGGGCAGTTCTTC
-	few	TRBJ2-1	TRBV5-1	CASSLAVEEQFF	TGCGCCAGCAGCTTGGCGGTCGAAGAGCAGTTCTTC
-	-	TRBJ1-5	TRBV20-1	CSARGGTYQPQHF	TGCAGTGCTAGGGGGGGTACGTATCAGCCCCAGCATTTT
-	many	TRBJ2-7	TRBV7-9	CASSLVGDSEQYF	TGTGCCAGCAGCTTAGTGGGGGATTCCGAGCAGTACTTC
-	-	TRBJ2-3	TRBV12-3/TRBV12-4	CASSLSDSTDTQYF	TGTGCCAGCAGTTTATCGGACAGCACAGATACGCAGTATTTT
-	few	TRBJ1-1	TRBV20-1	CSASRGGGTEAFF	TGCAGTGCTAGCAGGGGCGGGGGTACTGAAGCTTTCTTT
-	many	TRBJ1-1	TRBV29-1	CSVEDPGGKTEAFF	TGCAGCGTTGAAGATCCGGGGGGGAAAACTGAAGCTTTCTTT
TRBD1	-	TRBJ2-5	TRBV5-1	CASSHGQAQETQYF	TGCGCCAGCAGCCACGGACAGGCCCAAGAGACCCAGTACTTC
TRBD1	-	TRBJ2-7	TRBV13	CASSRGDRAYEQYF	TGTGCCAGCAGCCGTGGGGACAGGGCCTACGAGCAGTACTTC
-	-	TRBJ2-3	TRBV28	CASSSPTRSTDTQYF	TGTGCCAGCAGTTCTCCGACGAGAAGCACAGATACGCAGTATTTT
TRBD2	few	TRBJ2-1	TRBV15	CATSGRAGGNYNEQFF	TGTGCCACCAGCGGAAGAGCGGGAGGCAACTACAATGAGCAGTTCTTC
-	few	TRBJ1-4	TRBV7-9	CASSPTGRKNEKLFF	TGTGCCAGCAGCCCGACGGGACGGAAAAATGAAAAACTGTTTTTT